One T cell receptor (beta chain) is described in this entry. There are 13 residues in the CDR3. Germline values: CDR1 KGHSH, CDR2 LQKENI. Trimming removed 3 bases from V and 9 bases from J; junction bases left unmatched: 1. The data were taken from a study of blood T cell repertoires in COVID-19. Per the authors' pipeline: Nucleated cell counts were estimated from reference gene primer amplification. Generated by immunoSEQ multiplex PCR, the TCRdb table keeps only in-frame clones and is missing some. V, J and clone size derive from that table, while D and trimming were established from the DNA sequence. The profile shows about 300,000 clones, around 84% of them singletons.

The TCR comes from a man under 40 who had recovered from COVID-19. The V gene is TRBV18, the J gene TRBJ2-4; TRBD1 aligns across 11 bases. The material sequenced was PBMCs or T cells enriched from blood (not recorded which). The CDR3 nucleotides are TGTGCCAGCTCACCGGGGACAGGGGGCATTCAGTACTTC. The encoded protein is CASSPGTGGIQYF.